The 30 T cell receptor beta chains listed next were all sequenced from one sample in a study of shared clonotypes between healthy human individuals. Using immunoSEQ multiplex PCR, the repertoire was profiled, and TCRdb retains in-frame clones only, with some absent. This sample has about 580,000 clones, with about 98% found just once. Naive CD8 cells were CD45RO-negative, positively selected for CCR7, excluding terminally differentiated effector memory CD45RA+ cells. Sequenced input: naive CD8+ T cells sorted from blood. The origin of the receptors is a young man in good health.

The genes are TRBV5-1 and TRBJ2-3; weak D call: TRBD2 (5 bases). The germline gives CDR1 SGHRS, CDR2 YFSETQ. There are 17 residues in the CDR3. Trimming removed 0 bases from V and 8 bases from J, with 22 bases in between. CDR3 sequence: CASSLGLGGPVGGTQYF. The CDR3, as DNA: TGCGCCAGCAGCTTGGGTCTTGGCGGGCCCGTCGGAGGTACGCAGTATTTT.

CDR3 protein: CASSITGTGRFEQYF. The DNA for the CDR3 is TGTGCCAGCAGCATAACTGGGACAGGTCGTTTTGAGCAGTACTTC. This rearrangement joins TRBV7-9 to TRBJ2-7; TRBD1 matches at 8 bases. With V trimmed by 5 bases and J by 7 bases, 13 bases remained unmatched. Germline V gene data show CDR1 as SEHNR and CDR2 as FQNEAQ (reference sequence). This CDR3 has 15 amino acids.

The V and J genes are TRBV27 and TRBJ2-7, with D tentatively TRBD1 (5 bases). CDR3 length: 15 residues. The V gene's germline CDR1 is MNHEY and CDR2 SMNVEV (reference sequence). V was clipped by 3 bases and J by 6 bases, with 18 bases between them. In DNA, the CDR3 is TGTGCCAGCAGTTTTCAAACCGGCAGGGTAATCGAGCAGTACTTC. It codes for CASSFQTGRVIEQYF.

The V and J genes are TRBV6-6 and TRBJ2-1; D might be TRBD2 (5 bases). Germline CDR1 MNHNY, CDR2 SVGAGI (reference sequence). V gave up 10 bases and J gave up 8 bases, with 21 bases separating them. CDR3 length: 14 residues. CDR3 bases: TGTGCCACCTACCGAGGGAACAGTTTCCATGAGCAGTTCTTC. This gives the protein CATYRGNSFHEQFF.

This clone showed up just once. The chain joins TRBV15 to TRBJ2-7; no clear D gene. CDR3 length: 11 residues. Germline loops: CDR1 LNHNV, CDR2 YYDKDF (reference sequence). The germline V and J ends were trimmed by 6 bases and 3 bases, with 6 bases remaining between them. CDR3 in amino acids: CATSDIYEQYF. In DNA, the CDR3 is TGTGCCACCAGTGACATCTACGAGCAGTACTTC.

The chain joins TRBV9 to TRBJ1-4; D unresolved. The CDR3 consists of 15 residues. V was cut by 2 bases and J by 5 bases, with 13 bases left in between. The germline CDR1 and CDR2 sequences are SGDLS and YYNGEE. The CDR3 bases are TGTGCCAGCAGCGTCAGCGGGTCATTGAATGAAAAACTGTTTTTT. Encoded protein: CASSVSGSLNEKLFF.

This rearrangement joins TRBV28 to TRBJ1-1, with D maybe TRBD1 (5 bases). V lost 3 bases and J 4 bases, leaving 12 bases between the germline ends. Germline V lookup: CDR1 MDHEN, CDR2 SYDVKM. The CDR3 length is 14 residues. CDR3 in amino acids: CASSFDGGSTEAFF. CDR3 bases: TGTGCCAGCAGTTTTGACGGGGGGAGCACTGAAGCTTTCTTT.

The J gene is TRBJ1-3, the V gene TRBV29-1; D gene ambiguous. Per the germline V gene, CDR1 is SQVTM and CDR2 is ANQGSEA. The CDR3 has 15 amino acids. The V gene lost 2 bases and the J gene lost 0 bases, with 11 bases spanning the gap. The CDR3 nucleotides read TGCAGCGTTGAATTGCCGGAAAACTCTGGAAACACCATATATTTT. Amino acid sequence: CSVELPENSGNTIYF.

The V and J genes are TRBV7-9 and TRBJ2-2; D tentatively fits TRBD1 or TRBD2 (5 bases each). The CDR3 contains 16 residues. Germline V gene lookup returns CDR1 SEHNR and CDR2 FQNEAQ (reference sequence). With 2 bases removed from V and 6 bases from J, the gap between germline ends came to 16 bases. The CDR3 loop reads CASSLSGQGEAGELFF. CDR3 DNA sequence: TGTGCCAGCAGCTTATCCGGCCAGGGAGAGGCCGGGGAGCTGTTTTTT.

This sequence joins TRBV6-1 and TRBJ2-7; D not certain. Trimming pared 1 base from V and 0 bases from J, leaving 10 bases between. This CDR3 region has 15 residues. Germline V CDR1 and CDR2: MNHNS, SASEGT. CDR3 loop: CASSEGRGFSYEQYF. For the CDR3, the DNA is TGTGCCAGCAGTGAAGGCCGAGGCTTCTCCTACGAGCAGTACTTC.

The chain employs TRBV6-4 and TRBJ2-1, with D uncertain. The length of the CDR3 is 16 residues. Germline lookup yields CDR1 MRHNA and CDR2 SNTAGT. The V end was cut by 4 bases, the J end by 0 bases, with 13 bases between. The CDR3 spells CASSVETTTSYNEQFF. The CDR3 DNA reads as TGTGCCAGCAGTGTCGAGACAACTACCTCCTACAATGAGCAGTTCTTC.

J is TRBJ1-5 and V is TRBV18, with D perhaps TRBD1 (5 bases). CDR1 and CDR2 from the germline V gene are KGHSH and LQKENI. This CDR3 region has 14 residues. The ends were cut back, 6 bases at V and 4 bases at J, with 13 bases in the middle. The CDR3 region has the DNA TGTGCCAGCTCCCTCCCGGGACCTAATCAGCCCCAGCATTTT. Its translation is CASSLPGPNQPQHF. Supplemented by reference TRBV18 and TRBJ1-5, the full variable domain reads NAGVMQNPRHLVRRRGQEARLRCSPMKGHSHVYWYRQLPEEGLKFMVYLQKENIIDESGMPKERFSAEFPKEGPSILRIQQVVRGDSAAYFCASSLPGPNQPQHFGDGTRLSIL.

The chain uses TRBV7-9 and TRBJ1-4; 7 bases line up with TRBD1. The CDR3 loop spans 16 amino acids. CDR1 is SEHNR, CDR2 FQNEAQ, per germline (reference sequence). V shed 5 bases, J shed 5 bases, and the junction held 11 bases outside the gene matches. CDR3 residues: CASSPSRTGHNEKLFF. For the CDR3, the DNA is TGTGCCAGCAGCCCCTCCCGGACAGGTCACAATGAAAAACTGTTTTTT. Full variable domain (missing parts from reference TRBV7-9 and TRBJ1-4): DTGVSQNPRHKITKRGQNVTFRCDPISEHNRLYWYRQTLGQGPEFLTYFQNEAQLEKSRLLSDRFSAERPKGSFSTLEIQRTEQGDSAMYLCASSPSRTGHNEKLFFGSGTQLSVL.

This clone was detected only once. V gene TRBV27 combines with J gene TRBJ2-7; tentative D call: TRBD2 (5 bases). Germline-derived CDR1 and CDR2 are MNHEY and SMNVEV (reference sequence). This CDR3 contains 16 residues. Trimming removed 0 bases at V and 2 bases at J, with 14 bases between. The chain's CDR3 is CASSLSIVLAPYEQYF. The CDR3 coding sequence is TGTGCCAGCAGTTTATCGATCGTGCTAGCTCCCTACGAGCAGTACTTC.

The chain couples TRBV7-2 to TRBJ2-7; TRBD2 aligns across 8 bases. V dropped 1 base and J dropped 2; count of bases not matched to a gene: 4. The germline gives CDR1 SGHTA, CDR2 FQGNSA. The CDR3 loop spans 15 amino acids. DNA of the CDR3: TGTGCCAGCAGCTTAGGACTAGCGAGTACCTACGAGCAGTACTTC. It codes for CASSLGLASTYEQYF. Together with reference TRBV7-2 and TRBJ2-7, the CDR3 gives the full variable domain: GAGVSQSPSNKVTEKGKDVELRCDPISGHTALYWYRQSLGQGLEFLIYFQGNSAPDKSGLPSDRFSAERTGGSVSTLTIQRTQQEDSAVYLCASSLGLASTYEQYFGPGTRLTVT.

This clone was observed once. This sequence joins TRBV28 and TRBJ1-1; D is unclear. With 5 bases removed from V and 1 base from J, the gap between germline ends came to 14 bases. The CDR3 has 15 residues. From germline, CDR1 is MDHEN and CDR2 SYDVKM. CDR3 residues: CASSTPSLRNTEAFF. DNA for the CDR3: TGTGCCAGCAGTACGCCCAGTCTTCGGAACACTGAAGCTTTCTTT.

This clone appeared a single time. This chain links TRBV9 with TRBJ1-5; unclear D gene. CDR1 SGDLS and CDR2 YYNGEE come from the germline V gene. With 4 bases removed from V and 0 bases from J, the gap between germline ends came to 11 bases. There are 15 residues in the CDR3. Written as DNA, the CDR3 is TGTGCCAGCAGCCCCTCTTGGTATAGCAATCAGCCCCAGCATTTT. Protein sequence: CASSPSWYSNQPQHF.

The rearrangement links TRBV4-1 to TRBJ2-5; TRBD1 agrees at 8 bases. The V segment lost 4 bases and the J segment 2 bases; nucleotides outside the gene matches: 9. Germline CDR1 MGHRA, CDR2 YSYEKL. This CDR3 contains 16 residues. The CDR3 reads CASSPRQGRGQETQYF. CDR3 bases: TGCGCCAGCAGCCCAAGACAGGGGCGAGGACAAGAGACCCAGTACTTC.

The chain has TRBV18 and TRBJ2-7, with 12 bases fitting TRBD2. CDR3 length: 16 residues. Germline-derived CDR1 and CDR2 are KGHSH and LQKENI. The trim removed 5 bases at V and 2 bases at J, leaving 7 bases unmatched. DNA for the CDR3: TGTGCCAGCTCATCAGAAGGACTAGCGGGGACCTACGAGCAGTACTTC. It encodes CASSSEGLAGTYEQYF.

This clone has only one observation. The CDR3 sequence is CASSSDTSAYAYNEQFF. DNA of the CDR3: TGTGCCAGCAGCTCGGACACTAGCGCGTATGCCTACAATGAGCAGTTCTTC. This chain links TRBV7-2 with TRBJ2-1; 7 nucleotides align to TRBD2. The CDR3 is 17 residues long. The trim removed 4 bases at V and 2 bases at J, leaving 11 bases unmatched. The germline V gene encodes CDR1 SGHTA and CDR2 FQGNSA.

This chain links TRBV4-3 with TRBJ2-1, with a tentative D call TRBD2 (6 bases). CDR1 is LGHNA, CDR2 YSLEER, per germline. V was trimmed by 5 bases and J by 5 bases, leaving 16 bases between them. This CDR3 is built from 15 residues. CDR3 nucleotides: TGCGCCAGCAGCGAGGCGGGACTCTTAAACAATGAGCAGTTCTTC. This codes for CASSEAGLLNNEQFF.

The chain couples TRBV7-9 to TRBJ2-1, with TRBD2 matching over 8 bases. V was pared by 0 bases and J by 0 bases, with 4 bases of the junction left unmatched. The CDR3 is 17 residues long. In germline, CDR1 is SEHNR, CDR2 FQNEAQ (reference sequence). CDR3 in amino acids: CASSLARGGSSYNEQFF. CDR3 nucleotides: TGTGCCAGCAGCTTAGCTCGGGGGGGCAGCTCCTACAATGAGCAGTTCTTC.

This chain joins TRBV9 and TRBJ1-2, with 10 bases identical to TRBD1. This CDR3 is built from 17 residues. V lost 3 bases, J lost 2 bases, and 10 bases stayed unmatched. CDR1 SGDLS and CDR2 YYNGEE come from the germline V gene. The CDR3 loop reads CASSGLIGTGDNYGYTF. The DNA of the CDR3 is TGTGCCAGCAGCGGATTGATCGGGACAGGGGACAACTATGGCTACACCTTC.

The table lists this clone with a count of one. The chain links TRBV11-2 to TRBJ2-7, with a possible D match to TRBD2 (6 bases). This CDR3 comprises 18 residues. The germline V gene encodes CDR1 SGHAT and CDR2 FQNNGV. V was trimmed by 3 bases and J by 0 bases, leaving 21 bases between them. For the CDR3, the DNA is TGTGCCAGCAGCTTCACCCCATTTCCGGGGGACCTCTCCTACGAGCAGTACTTC. It is translated as CASSFTPFPGDLSYEQYF.

The chain has TRBV6-5 and TRBJ2-3; unclear D gene. V was trimmed by 8 bases and J by 2 bases, leaving 11 bases between them. This CDR3 contains 13 residues. Germline CDR1 is MNHEY and CDR2 is SVGAGI. This chain's CDR3 is CASARNPTDTQYF. The CDR3 DNA follows: TGTGCCAGCGCCAGGAACCCCACAGATACGCAGTATTTT.

The chain uses TRBV29-1 and TRBJ1-1; 9 nucleotides line up with TRBD1. Germline-derived CDR1 and CDR2 are SQVTM and ANQGSEA. The CDR3 spans 16 residues. Trimming took 6 bases from V and 7 from J; bases not matched to a gene: 18. The CDR3 loop reads CSVLSSNRGLGIEAFF. The CDR3 bases are TGCAGCGTCTTGTCCTCTAACAGGGGGCTAGGAATTGAAGCTTTCTTT.

The chain employs TRBV27 and TRBJ1-5; possibly TRBD1 for D (6 bases). The CDR3 extends over 14 amino acids. V lost 2 bases and J 6 bases, leaving 11 bases between the germline ends. Germline V gives CDR1 MNHEY, CDR2 SMNVEV (reference sequence). The CDR3 DNA reads TGTGCCAGCAGTTTAAGTCAAGGGGGTCAGCCCCAGCATTTT. As protein: CASSLSQGGQPQHF.

This chain links TRBV14 with TRBJ2-3; 9 nucleotides align to TRBD2. This CDR3 is built from 16 residues. The V gene's germline CDR1 is SGHDN and CDR2 FVKESK. The junction had 2 bases not matched to a gene; V was cut back by 1 base and J by 0 bases. CDR3 amino acids: CASSQGLAGSTDTQYF. DNA of the CDR3: TGTGCCAGCAGCCAAGGGCTAGCGGGAAGCACAGATACGCAGTATTTT.

For the CDR3, the DNA is TGTGCCAGCAGCTTAACCTTGGGGTGGGATGGCTACACCTTC. Translation: CASSLTLGWDGYTF. The V gene is TRBV7-8, the J gene TRBJ1-2; D uncertain. CDR1 and CDR2 (germline): SGHVS, FQNEAQ. This CDR3 region has 14 residues. Trimming removed 2 bases at V and 6 bases at J, with 13 bases between.

The chain carries TRBV28 and TRBJ2-7; the match to TRBD2 covers 14 bases. Germline CDR1 and CDR2: MDHEN and SYDVKM. The V and J ends lost 8 bases and 1 base, in that order; junction bases with no gene match: 4. This CDR3 is 15 amino acids long. CDR3 protein: CASVGLAGESYEQYF. The CDR3 nucleotides are TGTGCCAGCGTGGGACTAGCGGGAGAGTCCTACGAGCAGTACTTC.